This TCR beta chain came from a study of shared clonotypes between healthy human individuals. Study-level information: Three CD4 naive, three CD4 memory, two CD8 naive and one CD8 memory plate were used per donor. The study's findings and limits: The study generally estimated greater richness for naive than memory subsets.

Comments on this clone: The antigen remains unidentified.

Trimming removed 6 bases from V and 10 bases from J; junction bases left unmatched: 6. The CDR3 extends over 12 amino acids. Germline loops: CDR1 MNHNS, CDR2 SASEGT. TCRdb's table, derived via immunoSEQ multiplex PCR, lists solely in-frame clones and lacks some. The table lists about 1 million clones, roughly 80% of them singletons, with approximately 1.5% in the top ten. The sequence was obtained from a man aged 18 to 30 in good health. This chain connects TRBV6-1 to TRBJ2-1, with TRBD1 identical over 7 bases. Sequencing input: memory CD4+ T cells sorted from blood. The subset denotes: CD45RA-negative fraction. CDR3 in DNA: TGTGCCAGCAGAGTTGACAGGGACGAGCAGTTCTTC. Protein sequence: CASRVDRDEQFF.